Following are 8 T cell receptor beta chains from one sample sequenced in a study of cytomegalovirus exposure and HLA in healthy donors. The PCR had 60 Vbeta and 13 Jbeta primers. Some clones are missing from TCRdb's copy, which holds only in-frame ones; the method was immunoSEQ multiplex PCR. Here the sample spans approximately 150,000 clones, around 86% being singletons. Sequenced: PBMCs. The receptors here all came from a woman in her twenties or thirties in good health and CMV-seronegative.

The V call is TRBV9, the J call TRBJ2-1; TRBD1 might be the D (7 bases). Trimming removed 6 bases from V and 3 bases from J, with 16 bases in between. CDR1 and CDR2 (germline): SGDLS, YYNGEE. The CDR3 length is 15 residues. In nucleotides, the CDR3 is TGTGCCAGCACCTCAAGGGGGGACAGCTACAATGAGCAGTTCTTC. This sequence encodes CASTSRGDSYNEQFF.

The chain recombines TRBV7-2 with TRBJ2-5; 8 nucleotides align to TRBD1. CDR3 size: 15 residues. V was clipped by 4 bases and J by 7 bases; unmatched bases: 11. Germline V gene lookup returns CDR1 SGHTA and CDR2 FQGNSA. The CDR3 is CASSSKQGDGGTQYF. The CDR3 DNA is TGTGCCAGCAGCTCAAAACAGGGGGACGGGGGGACCCAGTACTTC.

This clone has just a few counts. This chain connects TRBV11-2 to TRBJ2-3; D might be TRBD2 (6 bases). The CDR3 is made up of 14 amino acids. Germline V lookup: CDR1 SGHAT, CDR2 FQNNGV. Trimming took 4 bases from V and 0 from J, leaving 8 bases between them. The CDR3 DNA reads as TGTGCCAGCAGCTCTAGCGATAGCACAGATACGCAGTATTTT. It codes for CASSSSDSTDTQYF.

The CDR3: CASSSETGHSGNTIYF. As DNA, the CDR3 is TGTGCCAGCAGCAGCGAAACAGGGCACTCTGGAAACACCATATATTTT. V usage is TRBV11-2 and J usage is TRBJ1-3; weak D call: TRBD1 (6 bases). Germline V gene lookup returns CDR1 SGHAT and CDR2 FQNNGV. This CDR3 spans 16 amino acids. Trimming pared 5 bases from V and 0 bases from J, leaving 14 bases between.

The chain links TRBV7-6 to TRBJ2-4, with 11 bases identical to TRBD2. Germline CDR1 SGHVS, CDR2 FNYEAQ. This CDR3 contains 14 residues. J lost 8 bases, V lost 6 bases, and 6 bases had no gene match. CDR3 in amino acids: CASSYSGRGDIQYF. The CDR3 DNA is TGTGCCAGCAGTTATAGCGGGAGGGGAGACATTCAGTACTTC.

The rearrangement joins TRBV6-1 to TRBJ2-7; 8 bases are shared with TRBD1. Germline V gene sequence: CDR1 MNHNS, CDR2 SASEGT. The V and J ends lost 4 bases and 0 bases, in that order; junction bases with no gene match: 5. This CDR3 region has 15 residues. The CDR3 nucleotides read TGTGCCAGCAGTGCCAGACAGGGGAGCTCCTACGAGCAGTACTTC. Its translation is CASSARQGSSYEQYF.

The V gene is TRBV19, the J gene TRBJ1-1, with D unresolved. Germline V CDR1 and CDR2: LNHDA, SQIVND (reference sequence). V was clipped by 5 bases and J by 5 bases, with 12 bases between them. The CDR3 has 13 residues. In DNA form, the CDR3 reads TGTGCCAGTAGTCCTGGAGGGAGAACTGAAGCTTTCTTT. Encoded protein: CASSPGGRTEAFF.

This clone was seen a single time. This chain connects TRBV2 to TRBJ1-2; 7 nucleotides line up with TRBD1. The CDR3 runs 13 residues. Trimming took 3 bases from V and 5 from J; bases not matched to a gene: 3. Germline V lookup: CDR1 SNHLY, CDR2 FYNNEI. This chain's CDR3 is CASSEEGAYGYTF. CDR3 sequence (DNA): TGTGCCAGCAGTGAGGAGGGGGCTTATGGCTACACCTTC.